One and the same sample provided the 2 T cell receptor beta chains below, sequenced in a study of CD8 T cells in ankylosing spondylitis. TCRdb fed the 5' RACE reads into MiXCR, producing one record per CDR3 protein. The table lists about 130,000 distinct CDR3 sequences, 9.3% of them singletons. Sample: blood, either unsorted or a sorted T cell fraction (not recorded which). Source of these receptors: a male donor with ankylosing spondylitis or in good health (not recorded which).

The V call is TRBV19, the J call TRBJ1-5; 7 nucleotides align to TRBD1. Germline values: CDR1 LNHDA, CDR2 SQIVND (reference sequence). V was clipped by 3 bases and J by 5 bases; unmatched bases: 10. The CDR3 is 16 residues long. DNA of the CDR3: TGTGCCAGTAGTATGCATCGCAGGGGGTTCGATCAGCCCCAGCATTTT. Translated: CASSMHRRGFDQPQHF.

The chain is built from TRBV12-3 or TRBV12-4 and TRBJ2-1, with 8 bases fitting TRBD1. V shed 5 bases, J shed 3 bases, and the junction held 6 bases outside the gene matches. The CDR3 length is 15 residues. The CDR3 loop reads CASSPWTGLYNEQFF. In DNA, the CDR3 is TGTGCCAGCAGTCCCTGGACAGGGCTCTACAATGAGCAGTTCTTC.